The present TCR beta chain was sequenced within a study of T cell responses to AZD1222 COVID-19 vaccine. Across the study: Doses given second, at about 4 or about 12 weeks, were pooled. The study, taken as a whole, reports: Donors were largely white British and mainly female; clonal diversity was possibly underestimated.

This clone appeared a few times. Its antigen is currently unknown. The CDR3 loop spans 16 amino acids. J gave up 4 bases and V 4 bases, and 6 bases lay outside the gene matches. Germline V lookup: CDR1 SGHRS, CDR2 YFSETQ. Using immunoSEQ multiplex PCR, the repertoire was profiled, and TCRdb retains in-frame clones only, with some absent. The sample holds about 140,000 clones, around 91% seen once. The material was peripheral blood, obtained on day 0 of AZD1222 vaccination. This TCR derives from an adult in good health. The chain employs TRBV5-1 and TRBJ2-5; 14 bases are a match to TRBD2. CDR3 coding DNA: TGCGCCAGCAGCAGAAGACTAGCGGGAGGGCCAGAGACCCAGTACTTC. It encodes CASSRRLAGGPETQYF.